This T cell receptor beta chain appears in the sequencing data of a study of blood T cell repertoires in COVID-19. Study-wide context: Nucleic acid was either cDNA or gDNA, and it came from T cells, B-cell-depleted T cells, or PBMCs.

The CDR3 extends over 15 amino acids. The junction had 10 bases not matched to a gene; V was cut back by 6 bases and J by 7 bases. Germline loops: CDR1 MNHEY, CDR2 SVGAGI. Clones were sequenced by immunoSEQ multiplex PCR, and TCRdb holds only the in-frame ones, with some missing. The sample yields approximately 250,000 clones, around nine tenths seen once. The count of this clone is one. The sequence derives from a woman aged 70-85 years with COVID-19, enrolled during active disease. The specimen sequenced was peripheral blood. The chain joins TRBV6-5 to TRBJ1-5, with TRBD1 matching 9 bases. CDR3: CASRRKQGAGQPQHF. For the CDR3, the DNA is TGTGCCAGCAGGAGAAAACAGGGGGCAGGCCAGCCCCAGCATTTT.